Following are 7 T cell receptor beta chains from one sample sequenced in a study of shared clonotypes between healthy human individuals. Generated by immunoSEQ multiplex PCR, the TCRdb table keeps only in-frame clones and is missing some. The table lists 95,000 to 120,000 clones, around 68% of them singletons, with approximately 23% in the top ten. The specimen was memory CD8+ T cells sorted from blood. The subset: CD45RO+ cells pooled with CCR7-negative TemRA cells. These receptors all stem from a woman aged 30 to 39 in good health.

This chain uses TRBV9 with TRBJ1-5, with D perhaps matching TRBD1 (5 bases). CDR1 SGDLS and CDR2 YYNGEE come from the germline V gene. V lost 2 bases and J lost 8, with 14 bases in between. The CDR3 loop spans 14 amino acids. The CDR3 reads CASSVMPTGKPQHF. The CDR3 nucleotides are TGTGCCAGCAGCGTCATGCCCACAGGAAAGCCCCAGCATTTT.

CDR3 loop: CASSEWGVKGHIFRNQPQHF. Here the CDR3 DNA reads TGTGCCAGCAGTGAATGGGGCGTGAAGGGGCACATCTTTCGAAATCAGCCCCAGCATTTT. The chain joins TRBV2 to TRBJ1-5; D possibly corresponds to TRBD1 (5 bases). Germline CDR1 and CDR2: SNHLY and FYNNEI. CDR3 length: 20 residues. Trimming took 2 bases from V and 4 from J, leaving 27 bases between them.

CDR3 bases: TGCGCCAGCAGCCAAGCCCTGGGCTACGAGCAGTACTTC. Its protein is CASSQALGYEQYF. The V and J genes are TRBV4-1 and TRBJ2-5, with D unclear. The better agreement between TRBJ2-7 and the DNA end casts doubt on the J call. The CDR3 contains 13 residues. The germline V gene has CDR1 MGHRA and CDR2 YSYEKL.

CDR3: CASSLWTSGISQETQYF. In nucleotides, the CDR3 is TGTGCCAGCAGTTTATGGACTAGCGGGATATCCCAAGAGACCCAGTACTTC. This chain joins TRBV28 and TRBJ2-5; 11 nucleotides line up with TRBD2. Germline V gene lookup returns CDR1 MDHEN and CDR2 SYDVKM. The CDR3 spans 17 residues. V was clipped by 0 bases and J by 1 base; unmatched bases: 4.

V gene TRBV5-6 combines with J gene TRBJ2-4, with D perhaps being TRBD1 or TRBD2 (5 bases each). CDR3 length equals 12 residues. Germline assignment: CDR1 SGHDT and CDR2 YYEEEE. V was shortened by 4 bases and J by 7 bases, with 9 bases between the two germline ends. As DNA, the CDR3 is TGTGCCAGCAGCCTTGGGACCAACATTCAGTACTTC. Residues: CASSLGTNIQYF.

This chain links TRBV28 with TRBJ2-7; weak D call: TRBD1 (5 bases). The CDR3 length is 14 residues. Trimming removed 3 bases from V and 6 bases from J, with 15 bases in between. Germline V gene lookup returns CDR1 MDHEN and CDR2 SYDVKM. CDR3 residues: CASSFYAGRTEQYF. The CDR3, as DNA: TGTGCCAGCAGTTTTTATGCAGGGCGGACCGAGCAGTACTTC.

This clone came up once. The genes are TRBV7-8 and TRBJ1-5, with D tentatively TRBD1 (6 bases). CDR1 is SGHVS, CDR2 FQNEAQ, per germline. This CDR3 spans 15 amino acids. Trimming took 0 bases from V and 5 from J, leaving 11 bases between them. CDR3: CASSLARGRHQPQHF. The CDR3 DNA reads as TGTGCCAGCAGCTTAGCACGGGGGCGCCATCAGCCCCAGCATTTT.